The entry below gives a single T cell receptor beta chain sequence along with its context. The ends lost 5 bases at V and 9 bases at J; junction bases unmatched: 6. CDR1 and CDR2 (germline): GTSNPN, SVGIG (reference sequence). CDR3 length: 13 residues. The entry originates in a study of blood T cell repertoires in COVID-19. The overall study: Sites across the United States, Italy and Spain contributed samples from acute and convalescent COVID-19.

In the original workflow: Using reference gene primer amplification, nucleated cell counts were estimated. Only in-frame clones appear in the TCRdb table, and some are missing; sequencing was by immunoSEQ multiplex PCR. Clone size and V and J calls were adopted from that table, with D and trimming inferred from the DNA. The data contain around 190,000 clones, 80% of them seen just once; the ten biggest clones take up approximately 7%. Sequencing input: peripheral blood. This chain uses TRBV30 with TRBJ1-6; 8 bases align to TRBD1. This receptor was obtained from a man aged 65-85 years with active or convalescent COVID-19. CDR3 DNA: TGTGCCTGGGCCGGACAGGGTAGTTCACCCCTCCACTTT. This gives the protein CAWAGQGSSPLHF.